The clone carrying this T cell receptor beta chain showed up just a few times. What it binds is unknown. Using immunoSEQ multiplex PCR, the repertoire was profiled, and TCRdb retains in-frame clones only, with some absent. The table shows 13,000 to 15,000 clones, with around 77% occurring only once. This sample stems from a study of OX40 agonist ivuxolimab in advanced cancers. Germline CDR1 LGHNT, CDR2 FRNRAP. The CDR3 totals 11 residues. V lost 5 bases and J 6 bases, leaving 5 bases between the germline ends. Findings and caveats of the study: Fewer expanded clones were found on average in CD4+ than in CD8+ T cells.

The sample here was CD4+ or CD8+ T cells sorted from blood, taken in a trial of the OX40 agonist ivuxolimab. The V call is TRBV12-5, the J call TRBJ1-5; D ambiguous. This TCR derives from an adult with an advanced solid tumor such as melanoma, head and neck, liver or kidney cancer. CDR3 in DNA: TGTGCTAGTGGTGACGGTCAGCCCCAGCATTTT. Translated: CASGDGQPQHF. Filled out from reference TRBV12-5 and TRBJ1-5, the complete variable domain reads DARVTQTPRHKVTEMGQEVTMRCQPILGHNTVFWYRQTMMQGLELLAYFRNRAPLDDSGMPKDRFSAEMPDATLATLKIQPSEPRDSAVYFCASGDGQPQHFGDGTRLSIL.